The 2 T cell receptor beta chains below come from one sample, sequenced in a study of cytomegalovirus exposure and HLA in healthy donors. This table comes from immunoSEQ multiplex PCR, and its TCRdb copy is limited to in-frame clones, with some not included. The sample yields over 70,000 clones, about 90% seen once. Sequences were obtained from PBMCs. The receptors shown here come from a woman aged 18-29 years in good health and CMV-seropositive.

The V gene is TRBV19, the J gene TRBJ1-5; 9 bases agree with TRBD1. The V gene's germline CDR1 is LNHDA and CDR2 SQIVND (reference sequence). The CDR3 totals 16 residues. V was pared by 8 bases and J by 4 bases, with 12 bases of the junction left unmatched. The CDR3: CASSDVQGATNQPQHF. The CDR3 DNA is TGTGCCAGTTCCGACGTACAGGGGGCAACAAATCAGCCCCAGCATTTT.

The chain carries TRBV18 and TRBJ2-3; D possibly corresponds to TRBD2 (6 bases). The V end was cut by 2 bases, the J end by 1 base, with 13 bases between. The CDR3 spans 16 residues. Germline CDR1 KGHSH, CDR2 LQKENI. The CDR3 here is CASSPIGGSGTDTQYF. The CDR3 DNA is TGTGCCAGCTCACCAATTGGGGGGTCTGGCACAGATACGCAGTATTTT.